This T cell receptor beta chain was obtained from a study of T cell responses to AZD1222 COVID-19 vaccine. As regards this clone: Its antigen is still unknown.

Germline-derived CDR1 and CDR2 are KGHSH and LQKENI. V lost 6 bases, J lost 5 bases, and 9 bases stayed unmatched. CDR3 length equals 15 residues. The method was immunoSEQ multiplex PCR; TCRdb's version includes in-frame clones alone and lacks a portion of them. Of roughly 140,000 clones in the sample, around 91% were seen once. Whole-study results and caveats: At baseline, seropositivity was found in only a handful of AZD1222 recipients.

The sequences come from peripheral blood, collected on day 0 of AZD1222 vaccination. The source is an adult in good health. The V gene is TRBV18, the J gene TRBJ2-5, with 10 bases fitting TRBD1. The CDR3 loop is CASSAGTGARETQYF. Here the CDR3 DNA reads TGTGCCAGCTCCGCCGGGACAGGGGCGCGTGAGACCCAGTACTTC.